This T cell receptor (beta chain) derives from a study of T cells in Graves' hyperthyroidism and ophthalmopathy. Broader study findings: It was a median approximately 6.9 months before onset that the model predicted ophthalmopathy.

Patients aged 18 to 65 had newly diagnosed hyperthyroidism that had lasted under 2 months. Regions amplified from RNA transcripts were the TCR beta CDR3 regions. First-round RT-PCR of the TCR CDR3 relied on the HTBI primer set. MiXCR, applied by TCRdb to the multiplex PCR reads, yields one record per CDR3 protein. The sample has approximately 220,000 distinct CDR3 sequences, about a sixth seen once. Notes on this clonotype: The antigen remains undetermined. A clone one base away is much larger, so this may be a read error.

CDR3 length equals 14 residues. Germline assignment: CDR1 SGHTA and CDR2 FQGTGA. This receptor was identified in a man in his forties or fifties with Graves' hyperthyroidism. The sample comprised blood. The chain combines TRBV7-3 with TRBJ2-4, with a possible D match to TRBD2 (5 bases). CDR3 bases: TGTGCCAGCAGCTTAAGAGGGAGCAAAAACATTCGGTACTTC. Amino acids: CASSLRGSKNIRYF.